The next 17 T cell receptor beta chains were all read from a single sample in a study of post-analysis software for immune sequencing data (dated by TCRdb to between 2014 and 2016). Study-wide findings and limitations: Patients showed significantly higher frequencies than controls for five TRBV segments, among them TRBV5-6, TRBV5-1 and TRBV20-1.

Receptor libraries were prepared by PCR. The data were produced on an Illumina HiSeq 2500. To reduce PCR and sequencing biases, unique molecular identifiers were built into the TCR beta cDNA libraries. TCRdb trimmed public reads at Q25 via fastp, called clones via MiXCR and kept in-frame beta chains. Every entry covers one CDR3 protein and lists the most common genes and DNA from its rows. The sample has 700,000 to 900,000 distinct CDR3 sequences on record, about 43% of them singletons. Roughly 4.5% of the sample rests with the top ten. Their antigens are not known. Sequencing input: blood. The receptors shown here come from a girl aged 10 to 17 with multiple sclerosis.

CDR3 DNA: TGCAGCGTCCCCCGGGGGCCCGGGACCTATGGCTACACCTTC. It specifies CSVPRGPGTYGYTF. The rearrangement joins TRBV29-1 to TRBJ1-2, with D maybe TRBD1 (6 bases). This CDR3 region has 14 residues. V lost 6 bases and J lost 4, with 18 bases in between. Germline CDR1 reads SQVTM; CDR2 reads ANQGSEA.

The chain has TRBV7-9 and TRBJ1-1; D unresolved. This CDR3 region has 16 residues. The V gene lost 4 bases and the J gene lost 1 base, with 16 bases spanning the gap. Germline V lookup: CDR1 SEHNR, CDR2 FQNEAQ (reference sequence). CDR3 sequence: CASSSIPNSPNTEAFF. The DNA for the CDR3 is TGTGCCAGCAGCTCGATCCCGAACAGTCCGAACACTGAAGCTTTCTTT.

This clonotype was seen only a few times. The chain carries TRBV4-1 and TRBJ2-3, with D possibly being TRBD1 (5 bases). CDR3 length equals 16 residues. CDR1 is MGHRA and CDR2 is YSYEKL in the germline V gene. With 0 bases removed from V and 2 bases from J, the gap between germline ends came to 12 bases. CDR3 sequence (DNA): TGCGCCAGCAGCCAAGAGACAGAGTACTTCACAGATACGCAGTATTTT. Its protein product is CASSQETEYFTDTQYF.

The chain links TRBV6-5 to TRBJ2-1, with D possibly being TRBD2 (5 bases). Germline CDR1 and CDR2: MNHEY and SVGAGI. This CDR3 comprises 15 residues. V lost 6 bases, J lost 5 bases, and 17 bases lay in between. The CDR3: CASSSLGDTHNEQFF. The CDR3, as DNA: TGTGCCAGCAGCTCCCTGGGAGACACACACAATGAGCAGTTCTTC.

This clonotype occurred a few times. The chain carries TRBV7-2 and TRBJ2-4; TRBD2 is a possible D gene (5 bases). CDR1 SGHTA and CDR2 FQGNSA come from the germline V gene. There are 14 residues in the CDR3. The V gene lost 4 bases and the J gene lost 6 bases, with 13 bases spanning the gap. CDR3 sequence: CASSSGVTRNIQYF. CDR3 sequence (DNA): TGTGCCAGCAGCTCCGGGGTTACCAGAAACATTCAGTACTTC.

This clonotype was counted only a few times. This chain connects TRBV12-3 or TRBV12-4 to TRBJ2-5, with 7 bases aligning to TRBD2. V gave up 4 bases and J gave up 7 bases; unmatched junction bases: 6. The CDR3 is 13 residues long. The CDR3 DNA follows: TGTGCCAGCAGTTCCCCGGGGGGTCGGACCCAGTACTTC. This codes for CASSSPGGRTQYF.

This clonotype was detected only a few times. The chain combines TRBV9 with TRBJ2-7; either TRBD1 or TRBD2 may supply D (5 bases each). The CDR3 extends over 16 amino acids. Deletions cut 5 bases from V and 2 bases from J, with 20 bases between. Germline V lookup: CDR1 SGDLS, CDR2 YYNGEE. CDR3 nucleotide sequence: TGTGCCAGCAGTCCGTCCAGCAAGGGGACCCCCTACGAGCAGTACTTC. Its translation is CASSPSSKGTPYEQYF.

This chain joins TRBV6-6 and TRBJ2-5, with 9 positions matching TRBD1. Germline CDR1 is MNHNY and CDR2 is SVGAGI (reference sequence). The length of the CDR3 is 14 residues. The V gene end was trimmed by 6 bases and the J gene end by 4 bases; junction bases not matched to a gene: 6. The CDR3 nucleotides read TGTGCCAGCAGCCACGGACAGGGGCCAGAGACCCAGTACTTC. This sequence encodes CASSHGQGPETQYF.

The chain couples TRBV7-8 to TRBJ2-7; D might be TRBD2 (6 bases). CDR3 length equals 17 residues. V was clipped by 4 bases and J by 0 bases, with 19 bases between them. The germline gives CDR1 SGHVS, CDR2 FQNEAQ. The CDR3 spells CASSYDGGLSSSYEQYF. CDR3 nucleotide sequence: TGTGCCAGCAGCTACGACGGGGGACTTTCGAGCTCCTACGAGCAGTACTTC. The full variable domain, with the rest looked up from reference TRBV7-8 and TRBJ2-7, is GAGVSQSPRYKVAKRGQDVALRCDPISGHVSLFWYQQALGQGPEFLTYFQNEAQLDKSGLPSDRFFAERPEGSVSTLKIQRTQQEDSAVYLCASSYDGGLSSSYEQYFGPGTRLTVT.

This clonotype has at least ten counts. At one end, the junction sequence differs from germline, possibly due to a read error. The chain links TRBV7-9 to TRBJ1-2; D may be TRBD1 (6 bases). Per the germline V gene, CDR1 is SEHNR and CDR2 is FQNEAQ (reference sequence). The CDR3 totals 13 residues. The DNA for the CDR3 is TGCGCCAGCAGCCCCCGGACAGACTATGGCTACACCTTC. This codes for CASSPRTDYGYTF.

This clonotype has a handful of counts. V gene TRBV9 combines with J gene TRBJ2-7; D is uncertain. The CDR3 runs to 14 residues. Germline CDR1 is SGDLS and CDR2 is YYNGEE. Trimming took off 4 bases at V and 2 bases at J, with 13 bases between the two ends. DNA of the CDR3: TGTGCCAGCAGCCCAACCAGGACCGCCTACGAGCAGTACTTC. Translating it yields CASSPTRTAYEQYF.

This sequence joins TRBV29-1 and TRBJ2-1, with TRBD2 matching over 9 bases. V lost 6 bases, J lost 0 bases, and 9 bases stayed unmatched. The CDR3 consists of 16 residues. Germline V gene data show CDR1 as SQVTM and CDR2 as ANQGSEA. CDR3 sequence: CSVGGTSSDSYNEQFF. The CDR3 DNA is TGCAGCGTGGGGGGGACTAGCAGTGACTCCTACAATGAGCAGTTCTTC.

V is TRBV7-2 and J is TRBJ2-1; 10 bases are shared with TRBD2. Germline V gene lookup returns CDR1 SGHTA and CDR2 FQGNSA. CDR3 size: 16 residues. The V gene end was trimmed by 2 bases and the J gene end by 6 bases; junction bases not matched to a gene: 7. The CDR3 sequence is CASSLSRSGRANEQFF. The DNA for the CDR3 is TGTGCCAGCAGCTTAAGTCGGAGCGGGAGGGCCAATGAGCAGTTCTTC.

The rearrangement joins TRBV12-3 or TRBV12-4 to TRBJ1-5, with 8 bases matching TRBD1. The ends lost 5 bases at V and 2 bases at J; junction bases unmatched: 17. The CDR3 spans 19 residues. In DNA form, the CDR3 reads TGTGCCAGCAGTCCCGCTCTATGGACAGGGAGGGGTGGCAATCAGCCCCAGCATTTT. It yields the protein CASSPALWTGRGGNQPQHF.

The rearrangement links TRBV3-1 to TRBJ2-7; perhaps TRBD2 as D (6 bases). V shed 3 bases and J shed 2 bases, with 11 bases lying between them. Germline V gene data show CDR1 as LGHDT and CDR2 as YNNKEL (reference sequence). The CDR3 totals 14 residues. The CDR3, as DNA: TGTGCCAGCAGCCAGGCGGGACTGACCTACGAGCAGTACTTC. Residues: CASSQAGLTYEQYF.

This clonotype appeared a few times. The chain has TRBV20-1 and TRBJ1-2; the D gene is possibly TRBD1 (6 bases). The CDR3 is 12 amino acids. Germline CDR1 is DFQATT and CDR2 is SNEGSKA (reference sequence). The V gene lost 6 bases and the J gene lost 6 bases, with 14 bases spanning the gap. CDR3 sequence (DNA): TGCAGTGCATACAGGGTCGGGGATGGCTACACCTTC. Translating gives CSAYRVGDGYTF.

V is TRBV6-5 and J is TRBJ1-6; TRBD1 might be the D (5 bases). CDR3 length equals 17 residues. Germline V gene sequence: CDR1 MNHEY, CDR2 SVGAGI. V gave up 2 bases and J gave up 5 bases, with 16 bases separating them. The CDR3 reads CASSYGDPSFNNSPLHF. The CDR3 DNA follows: TGTGCCAGCAGTTACGGGGACCCCTCATTTAATAATTCACCCCTCCACTTT.